This entry describes one TCR beta chain. Only in-frame clones appear in the TCRdb table, and some are missing; sequencing was by immunoSEQ multiplex PCR. The table includes 98,000 or so clones, around 89% detected once. This record comes from a study of control samples from healthy donors and cancer patients. The CDR3 loop spans 17 amino acids. The germline V gene has CDR1 SGHRS and CDR2 YFSETQ. Trimming cost V 0 bases and J 0 bases; bases outside gene matches: 8. This sequence originates from a woman aged 65 to 85 in good health. What was sequenced was blood. This chain joins TRBV5-1 and TRBJ1-1; 7 positions agree with TRBD1. The CDR3 DNA reads as TGCGCCAGCAGCTTGGCCGGGACAGACTACATGAACACTGAAGCTTTCTTT. This encodes CASSLAGTDYMNTEAFF. Using reference TRBV5-1 and TRBJ1-1 for the parts outside the CDR3, the full variable domain is KAGVTQTPRYLIKTRGQQVTLSCSPISGHRSVSWYQQTPGQGLQFLFEYFSETQRNKGNFPGRFSGRQFSNSRSEMNVSTLELGDSALYLCASSLAGTDYMNTEAFFGQGTRLTVV.